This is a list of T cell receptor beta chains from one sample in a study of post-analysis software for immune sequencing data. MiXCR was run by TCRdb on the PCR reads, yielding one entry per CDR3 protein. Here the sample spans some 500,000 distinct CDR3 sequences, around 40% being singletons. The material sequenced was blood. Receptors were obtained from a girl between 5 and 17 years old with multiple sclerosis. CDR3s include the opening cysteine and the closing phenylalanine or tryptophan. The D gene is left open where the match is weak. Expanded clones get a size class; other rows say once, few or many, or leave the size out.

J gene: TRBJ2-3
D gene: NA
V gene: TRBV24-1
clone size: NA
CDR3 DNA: TGTGCCACCAGTGCTCCAGGCGGGACCGGATCAGATACGCAGTATTTT
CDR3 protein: CATSAPGGTGSDTQYF

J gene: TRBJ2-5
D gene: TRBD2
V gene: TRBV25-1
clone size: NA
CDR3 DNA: TGTGCCAGCAGATCCACTAGCGGGGTAAGGGAGCAGTACTTC
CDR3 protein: CASRSTSGVREQYF

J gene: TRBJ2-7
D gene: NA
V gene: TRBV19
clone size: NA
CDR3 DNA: TGTGCCAGTAGTATCAAGGAGTTTCCGGGACAAAACTACGAGCAGTACTTC
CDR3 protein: CASSIKEFPGQNYEQYF

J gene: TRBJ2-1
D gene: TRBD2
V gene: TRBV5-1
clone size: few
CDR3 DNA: TGCGCCAGCAGCTACACTAGCGGGAGACTCCCTGAGCAGTTCTTC
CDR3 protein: CASSYTSGRLPEQFF

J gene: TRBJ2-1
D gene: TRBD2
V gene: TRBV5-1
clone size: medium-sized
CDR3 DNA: TGCGCCAGCAGCGCTAGCGGGGCTTACAATGAGCAGTTCTTC
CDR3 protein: CASSASGAYNEQFF

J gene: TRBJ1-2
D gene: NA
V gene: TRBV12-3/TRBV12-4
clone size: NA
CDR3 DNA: TGTGCCAGCCGCGTAATCGGCAGCCTGGCTTACTATGGCTACACCTTC
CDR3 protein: CASRVIGSLAYYGYTF

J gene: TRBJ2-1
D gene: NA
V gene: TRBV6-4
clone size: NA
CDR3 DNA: TGTGCCAGCAGTGAGGGCTCCTACAATGAGCAGTTCTTC
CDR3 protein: CASSEGSYNEQFF

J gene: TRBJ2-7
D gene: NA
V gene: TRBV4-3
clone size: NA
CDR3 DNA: TGCGCCAGCAGCCAAGATAAGGGGCCCACCTACGAGCAGTACTTC
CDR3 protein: CASSQDKGPTYEQYF

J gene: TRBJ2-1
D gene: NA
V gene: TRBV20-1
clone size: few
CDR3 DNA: TGCAGTGCTAGATCCCCTCGAAGCGGCCCATACAATGAGCAGTTCTTC
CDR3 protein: CSARSPRSGPYNEQFF

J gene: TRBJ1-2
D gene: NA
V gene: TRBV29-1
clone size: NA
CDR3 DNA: TGCAGCGTTGGGAGGGGGTATGGCTACACCTTC
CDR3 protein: CSVGRGYGYTF

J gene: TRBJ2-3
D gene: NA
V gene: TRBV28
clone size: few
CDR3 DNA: TGTGCCAGCAGTATAAGACAGACCTCGCACGGCGATACGCAGTATTTT
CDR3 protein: CASSIRQTSHGDTQYF

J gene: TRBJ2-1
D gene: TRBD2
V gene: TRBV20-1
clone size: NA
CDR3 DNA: TGCAGTGCTCAGAAGGGAACTAGCGGAGAGGACAATGAGCAGTTCTTC
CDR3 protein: CSAQKGTSGEDNEQFF

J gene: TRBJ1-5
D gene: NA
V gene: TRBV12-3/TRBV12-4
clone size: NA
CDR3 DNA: TGTGCCAGCAGTTTCGTGGAGAGCAATCAGCCCCAGCATTTT
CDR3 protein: CASSFVESNQPQHF

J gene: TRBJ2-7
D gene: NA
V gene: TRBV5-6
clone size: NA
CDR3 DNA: TGTGCCAGCAGCTTGGCCGGGGCAGACTACGAGCAGTACTTC
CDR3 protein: CASSLAGADYEQYF

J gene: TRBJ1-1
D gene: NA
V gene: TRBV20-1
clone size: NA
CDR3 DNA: TGCAGTGCTAGAGATAACCCGAGGAACACTGAAGCTTTCTTT
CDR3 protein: CSARDNPRNTEAFF

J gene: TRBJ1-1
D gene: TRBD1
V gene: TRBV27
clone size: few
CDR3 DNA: TGTGCCAGCAGTGCAGGGGGCATGAACACTGAAGCTTTCTTT
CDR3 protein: CASSAGGMNTEAFF

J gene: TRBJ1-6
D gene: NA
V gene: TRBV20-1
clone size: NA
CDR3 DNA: TGCAGTGCTAGCGGGGAAGACGCGGATTCACCCCTCCACTTT
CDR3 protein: CSASGEDADSPLHF

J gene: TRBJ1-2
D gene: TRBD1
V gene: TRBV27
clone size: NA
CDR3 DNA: TGTGCCAGCAGTCCTAGGACAGGGCCTAACTATGGCTACACCTTC
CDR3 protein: CASSPRTGPNYGYTF

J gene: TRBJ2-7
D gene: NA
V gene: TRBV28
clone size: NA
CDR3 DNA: TGTGCCAGCAGTTTCATAGGTCCCTACGAGCAGTACTTC
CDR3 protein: CASSFIGPYEQYF

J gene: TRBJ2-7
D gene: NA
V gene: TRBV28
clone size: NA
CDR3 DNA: TGTGCCAGCAGTTCCTATATGGAGGGGGCGCTGAGCTCCTACGAGCAGTACTTC
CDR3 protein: CASSSYMEGALSSYEQYF

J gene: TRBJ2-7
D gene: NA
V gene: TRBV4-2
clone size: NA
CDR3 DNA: TGTGCCAGCAGCCAAGAAAGGAGCTCCTACGAGCAGTACTTC
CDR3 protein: CASSQERSSYEQYF

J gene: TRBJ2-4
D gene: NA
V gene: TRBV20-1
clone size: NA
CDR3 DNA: TGCAGTGCTAGATGGGGCCGCGGGAAATACATTCAGTACTTC
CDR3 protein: CSARWGRGKYIQYF

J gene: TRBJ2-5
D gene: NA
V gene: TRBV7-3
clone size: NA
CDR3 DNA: TGTGCCAGCAGCTTGATTTCTGGGGGCCTGGAGACCCAGTACTTC
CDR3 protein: CASSLISGGLETQYF

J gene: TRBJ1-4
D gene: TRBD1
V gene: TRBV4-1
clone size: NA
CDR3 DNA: TGCGCCAGCAGCCAAGTTTTGGGACAGCTATTAAATGAAAAACTGTTTTTT
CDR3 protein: CASSQVLGQLLNEKLFF

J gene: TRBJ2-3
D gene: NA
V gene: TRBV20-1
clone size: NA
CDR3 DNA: TGCAGTGCTAGGATCGGCACAGGCAACCACCCTACGCAGTATTTT
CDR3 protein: CSARIGTGNHPTQYF

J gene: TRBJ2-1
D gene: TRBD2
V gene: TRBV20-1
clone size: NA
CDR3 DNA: TGCAGTGCTAGTTCGGGACTAGCAGACTACAATGAGCAGTTCTTC
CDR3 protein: CSASSGLADYNEQFF

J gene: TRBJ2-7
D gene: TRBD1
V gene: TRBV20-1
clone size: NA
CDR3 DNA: TGCAGTGCTAGTTGGACAGGGGGAAACTACGAGCAGTACTTC
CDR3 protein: CSASWTGGNYEQYF

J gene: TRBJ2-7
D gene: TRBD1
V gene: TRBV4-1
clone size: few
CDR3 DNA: TGCGCCAGCAGCCAACCAGGGGGCTCTGGCGAGCAGTACTTC
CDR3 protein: CASSQPGGSGEQYF

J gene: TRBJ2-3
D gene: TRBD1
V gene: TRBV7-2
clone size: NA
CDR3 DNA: TGTGCCAGCAGCTTGGGAGACAGGGGTTGGACAGATACGCAGTATTTT
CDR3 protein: CASSLGDRGWTDTQYF

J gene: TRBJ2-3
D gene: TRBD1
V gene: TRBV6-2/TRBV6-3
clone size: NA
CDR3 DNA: TGTGCCAGCAGTCCGCCTTGGACAGGGGGCACAGATACGCAGTATTTT
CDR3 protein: CASSPPWTGGTDTQYF

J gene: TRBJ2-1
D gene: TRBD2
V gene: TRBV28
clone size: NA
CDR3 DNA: TGTGCCAGCAGTACAGGGACTAGCACCCCCTACAATGAGCAGTTCTTC
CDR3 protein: CASSTGTSTPYNEQFF

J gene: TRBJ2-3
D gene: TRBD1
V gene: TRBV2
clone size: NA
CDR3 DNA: TGTGCCAGCAAATCCGGACAGGCGGCAGATACGCAGTATTTT
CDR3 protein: CASKSGQAADTQYF

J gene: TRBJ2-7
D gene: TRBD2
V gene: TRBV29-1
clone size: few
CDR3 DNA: TGCAGCGTTGAACTAGCGGGATTCTACGAGCAGTACTTC
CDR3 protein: CSVELAGFYEQYF

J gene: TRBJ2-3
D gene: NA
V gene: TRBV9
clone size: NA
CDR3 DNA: TGTGCCAGCAGCGTAGATCCCTACGGGAGAACAGATACGCAGTATTTT
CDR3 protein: CASSVDPYGRTDTQYF

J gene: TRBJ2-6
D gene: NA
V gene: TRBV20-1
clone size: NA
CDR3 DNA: TGCAGTGCTAGTTATAGCGGCTCTGGGGCCAACGTCCTGACTTTC
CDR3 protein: CSASYSGSGANVLTF

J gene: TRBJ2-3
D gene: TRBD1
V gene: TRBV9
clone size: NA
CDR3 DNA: TGTGCCAGCAGCCGACAGGGGGGTCCAGATACGCAGTATTTT
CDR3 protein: CASSRQGGPDTQYF

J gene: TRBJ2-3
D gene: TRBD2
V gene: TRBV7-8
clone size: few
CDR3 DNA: TGTGCCAGCAGCTTAGCGGGGGGAGGGGCAGATACGCAGTATTTT
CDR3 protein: CASSLAGGGADTQYF

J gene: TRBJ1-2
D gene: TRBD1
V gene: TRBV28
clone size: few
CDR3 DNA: TGTGCCAGCAGTTGGCGACAGGGCGGTATGGACTATGGCTACACCTTC
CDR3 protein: CASSWRQGGMDYGYTF

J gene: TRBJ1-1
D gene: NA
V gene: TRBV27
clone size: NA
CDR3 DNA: TGTGCCAGCAGTTTTCGGAGGGGGGGCACTGAAGCTTTCTTT
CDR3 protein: CASSFRRGGTEAFF

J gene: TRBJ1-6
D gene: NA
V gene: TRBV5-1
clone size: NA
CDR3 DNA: TGCGCCAGCAGCTCGGACGGTACGGATTCACCCCTCCACTTT
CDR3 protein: CASSSDGTDSPLHF

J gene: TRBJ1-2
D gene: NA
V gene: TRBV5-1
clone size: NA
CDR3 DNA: TGCGCCAGCAGCTTGGACGTCGGCAGGATGTATGGCTACACCTTC
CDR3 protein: CASSLDVGRMYGYTF

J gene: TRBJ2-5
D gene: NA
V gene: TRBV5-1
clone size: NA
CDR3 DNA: TGCGCCAGCAGTACGGACAGAGAACAAGAGACCCAGTACTTC
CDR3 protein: CASSTDREQETQYF

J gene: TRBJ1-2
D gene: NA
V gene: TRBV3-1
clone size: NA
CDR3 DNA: TGTGCCAGCAGTCGTGGGGGCGGCTATGGCTACACCTTC
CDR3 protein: CASSRGGGYGYTF

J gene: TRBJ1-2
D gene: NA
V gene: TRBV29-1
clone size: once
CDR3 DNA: TGCCGCGTGGGGGTGACAACCGCGTATGGCTACACCTTC
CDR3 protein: CRVGVTTAYGYTF

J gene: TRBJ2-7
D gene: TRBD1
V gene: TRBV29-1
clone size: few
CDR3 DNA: TGCAGCGTTGAAGGAAGATCGAGGGAGGGACAGGGTTACGAGCAGTACTTC
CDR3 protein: CSVEGRSREGQGYEQYF

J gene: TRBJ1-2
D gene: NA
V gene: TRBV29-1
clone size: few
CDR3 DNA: TGCAGCGTTGAGGGCAGACCTAACTATGGCTACACCTTC
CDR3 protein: CSVEGRPNYGYTF

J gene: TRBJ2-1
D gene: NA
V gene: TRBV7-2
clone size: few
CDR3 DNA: TGTGCCAGCAGCTATATTCCCGGGACTGAGCAGTTCTTC
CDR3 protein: CASSYIPGTEQFF

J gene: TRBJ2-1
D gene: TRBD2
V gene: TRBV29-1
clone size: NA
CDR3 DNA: TGCAGCGTTGAGGGGGTAGCGGGTAGCTCCTACAATGAGCAGTTCTTC
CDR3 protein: CSVEGVAGSSYNEQFF

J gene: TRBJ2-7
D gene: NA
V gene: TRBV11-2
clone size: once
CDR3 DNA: TGTGCCAGCAGCCCCTCTGTGGGTCGCGAGCAGTACTTC
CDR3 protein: CASSPSVGREQYF

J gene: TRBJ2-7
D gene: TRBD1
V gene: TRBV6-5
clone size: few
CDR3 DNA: TGTGCCAGCAGGACAACGACAGGGTACGAGCAGTACTTC
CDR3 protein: CASRTTTGYEQYF

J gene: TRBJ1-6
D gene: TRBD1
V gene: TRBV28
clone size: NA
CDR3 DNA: TGTGCCACCTGGACAGGAAATTCACCCCTCCACTTT
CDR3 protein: CATWTGNSPLHF

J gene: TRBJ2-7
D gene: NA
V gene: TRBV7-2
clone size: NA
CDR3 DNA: TGTGCCAGCAGCCCTATTCCCGTCCTCGAGCAGTACTTC
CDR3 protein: CASSPIPVLEQYF

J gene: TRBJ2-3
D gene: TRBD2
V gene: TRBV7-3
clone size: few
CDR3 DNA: TGTGCCAGCGGCCTAGCGGGAGAAAGTGATACGCAGTATTTT
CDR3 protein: CASGLAGESDTQYF

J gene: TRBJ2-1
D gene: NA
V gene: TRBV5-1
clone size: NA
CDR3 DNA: TGCGCCAGCAGCTTGATGACTAGAACGGGCAATGAGCAGTTCTTC
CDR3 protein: CASSLMTRTGNEQFF

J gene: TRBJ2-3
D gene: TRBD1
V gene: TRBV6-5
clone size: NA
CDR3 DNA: TGTGCCAGCAGTTGGACAGGGGGCACAGATACGCAGTATTTT
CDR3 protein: CASSWTGGTDTQYF

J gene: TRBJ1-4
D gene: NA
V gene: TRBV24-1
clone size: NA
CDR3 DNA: TGTGCCACCAGTGGAAGACACGCAACTAATGAAAAACTGTTTTTT
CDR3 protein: CATSGRHATNEKLFF

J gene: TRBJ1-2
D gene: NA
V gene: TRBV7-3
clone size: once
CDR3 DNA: TGTGCCAGCAGCCAGGACGCTGGAGGGGTGGGCTATGGCTACACCTTC
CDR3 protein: CASSQDAGGVGYGYTF

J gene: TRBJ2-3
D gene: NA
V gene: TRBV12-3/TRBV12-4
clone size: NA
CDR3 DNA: TGTGCCGGCAGTCTTTCTGGTCGCGCCACAGATACGCAGTATTTT
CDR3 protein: CAGSLSGRATDTQYF

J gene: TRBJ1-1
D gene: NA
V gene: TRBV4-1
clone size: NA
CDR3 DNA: TGCGCCAGCAGCCAAGCATCCGTCGGCCCGAGGGCTTTCTTT
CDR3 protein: CASSQASVGPRAFF